Below, 25 T cell receptor beta chains from the same sample are listed, as sequenced in a study of radiotherapy plus CTLA-4 blockade in lung cancer. Method: immunoSEQ multiplex PCR; TCRdb's copy keeps in-frame clones and lacks some. The sample holds 75,000 to 95,000 clones, roughly 78% seen once. Specimen: peripheral blood, collected from a patient treated with radiotherapy plus ipilimumab. These receptors were collected from a human donor with non-small cell lung cancer that progressed on radiotherapy plus ipilimumab.

This clone was found once. The chain has TRBV7-8 and TRBJ2-7; D is ambiguous. Germline loops: CDR1 SGHVS, CDR2 FQNEAQ. The V gene lost 4 bases and the J gene lost 5 bases, with 15 bases spanning the gap. The length of the CDR3 is 14 residues. The CDR3 here is CASSSILGNNEQYF. The DNA of the CDR3 is TGTGCCAGCAGCTCCATCTTAGGTAACAACGAGCAGTACTTC.

V is TRBV5-1 and J is TRBJ1-2, with 7 bases identical to TRBD1. V trimming: 4 bases; J trimming: 4 bases; junction bases outside the gene matches: 13. CDR3 length: 16 amino acids. From germline, CDR1 is SGHRS and CDR2 YFSETQ. Here the CDR3 reads CASSPRAGTDAYGYTF. The CDR3 DNA reads TGCGCCAGCAGCCCCCGGGCAGGGACAGATGCCTATGGCTACACCTTC. Looking up the rest from reference TRBV5-1 and TRBJ1-2 gives the full variable domain: KAGVTQTPRYLIKTRGQQVTLSCSPISGHRSVSWYQQTPGQGLQFLFEYFSETQRNKGNFPGRFSGRQFSNSRSEMNVSTLELGDSALYLCASSPRAGTDAYGYTFGSGTRLTVV.

This clone was counted between two and nine times. This chain connects TRBV19 to TRBJ2-1, with 9 bases identical to TRBD2. CDR3 size: 13 residues. Unmatched junction bases numbered 1, after V lost 6 bases and J lost 4 bases. Germline loops: CDR1 LNHDA, CDR2 SQIVND (reference sequence). In DNA, the CDR3 is TGTGCCAGTAGCACTAGCGGGTACAATGAGCAGTTCTTC. Its protein is CASSTSGYNEQFF.

The V call is TRBV6-5, the J call TRBJ1-4; D uncertain. This CDR3 spans 14 amino acids. The V end lost 6 bases, the J end lost 8 bases, and 16 bases lay between the germline ends. Germline V lookup: CDR1 MNHEY, CDR2 SVGAGI. The CDR3 spells CASSWRERSEKLFF. The CDR3 coding sequence is TGTGCCAGCAGCTGGCGTGAGAGGTCGGAAAAACTGTTTTTT.

The V and J genes are TRBV6-5 and TRBJ1-6, with a weak D call TRBD1 (5 bases). The V end lost 0 bases, the J end lost 7 bases, and 13 bases lay between the germline ends. From germline, CDR1 is MNHEY and CDR2 SVGAGI. The CDR3 has 16 residues. DNA of the CDR3: TGTGCCAGCAGTTACTCGAGGACAATAAGAAATTCACCCCTCCACTTT. This encodes CASSYSRTIRNSPLHF.

Only one count was recorded for this clone. The chain combines TRBV28 with TRBJ1-2, with no clear D. CDR3 size: 12 residues. Between the trimmed V and J ends, which lost 4 bases and 6 bases, there was a span of 9 bases. The V gene's germline CDR1 is MDHEN and CDR2 SYDVKM. The CDR3 protein is CASSSALNGYTF. CDR3 DNA sequence: TGTGCCAGCAGTTCCGCCCTAAATGGCTACACCTTC.

This chain connects TRBV30 to TRBJ1-1; no firm D call. The germline V and J ends were trimmed by 2 bases and 5 bases, with 12 bases remaining between them. In germline, CDR1 is GTSNPN, CDR2 SVGIG (reference sequence). The CDR3 runs to 13 residues. The DNA of the CDR3 is TGTGCCTGGAGTATACTCCCGGGAACTGAAGCTTTCTTT. Protein: CAWSILPGTEAFF. The full variable domain, rest sourced from reference TRBV30 and TRBJ1-1, is SQTIHQWPATLVQPVGSPLSLECTVEGTSNPNLYWYRQAAGRGLQLLFYSVGIGQISSEVPQNLSASRPQDRQFILSSKKLLLSDSGFYLCAWSILPGTEAFFGQGTRLTVV.

The rearrangement uses TRBV11-1 and TRBJ2-7, with TRBD2 identical over 11 bases. CDR1 is SGHAT and CDR2 is FQDESV in the germline V gene (reference sequence). The CDR3 consists of 18 residues. With 1 base clipped from V and 0 bases from J, the junction kept 8 bases outside the gene matches. In nucleotides, the CDR3 is TGTGCCAGCAGCTTAGGCCCCCGGACTAGCGGGTACTCCTACGAGCAGTACTTC. It yields the protein CASSLGPRTSGYSYEQYF.

The chain uses TRBV5-5 and TRBJ2-2; the D is unclear. V dropped 1 base and J dropped 5 bases, with 12 bases sitting between them. From germline, CDR1 is SGHKS and CDR2 YYEKEE (reference sequence). The CDR3 is made up of 15 amino acids. The CDR3 nucleotides are TGTGCCAGCAGCTTGTCAGTACAGCTAACCGGGGAGCTGTTTTTT. As protein: CASSLSVQLTGELFF.

As concerns this clone: One end of the junction varies from germline; a read error may be responsible. At the DNA level, this CDR3 is encoded by other sequences in the same sample as well. This chain connects TRBV18 to TRBJ1-5; D is perhaps TRBD1 (5 bases). The CDR3 loop spans 13 amino acids. Germline V lookup: CDR1 KGHSH, CDR2 LQKENI. The CDR3 region is CASSPGPGEPQHF. The CDR3 bases are TGTGCTAGCTCACCAGGGCCCGGAGAGCCCCAGCATTTT.

The chain employs TRBV7-3 and TRBJ2-1; D may correspond to TRBD1 or TRBD2 (5 bases each). The CDR3 runs to 13 residues. Germline V gene lookup returns CDR1 SGHTA and CDR2 FQGTGA. Deletions cut 4 bases from V and 5 bases from J, with 9 bases between. The CDR3 nucleotides are TGTGCCAGCAGCTCCGGGACGGACAATGAGCAGTTCTTC. Amino acids: CASSSGTDNEQFF.

The chain employs TRBV4-3 and TRBJ1-6, with D tentatively TRBD1 (6 bases). The length of the CDR3 is 17 residues. Trimming left V 0 bases short and J 6 bases short, with 15 bases between. Germline V CDR1 and CDR2: LGHNA, YSLEER. CDR3 residues: CASSQDNLRTANSPLHF. As DNA, the CDR3 is TGCGCCAGCAGCCAAGATAATCTGCGGACAGCTAATTCACCCCTCCACTTT.

This clone was detected a few times. The CDR3 region has the DNA TGTGCCAGCAGCCTCTTTAGCGACGAGCAGTACTTC. Encoded protein: CASSLFSDEQYF. The chain is built from TRBV7-9 and TRBJ2-7; D might be TRBD2 (5 bases). The V and J ends lost 5 bases and 5 bases respectively, with 10 bases between them. The CDR3 length is 12 residues. Germline V gives CDR1 SEHNR, CDR2 FQNEAQ (reference sequence).

The CDR3 is CASSLGGDGNQPQHF. CDR3 coding DNA: TGTGCCAGCAGCTTAGGAGGGGACGGCAATCAGCCCCAGCATTTT. V is TRBV13 and J is TRBJ1-5, with D perhaps TRBD1 (5 bases). Germline CDR1 is PRHDT and CDR2 is FYEKMQ (reference sequence). This CDR3 has 15 residues. Trimming stripped 0 bases from V and 2 bases from J, with 8 bases between.

The CDR3 DNA reads TGTGCCAGCAGTACGGGCCGGAACTATGGCTACACCTTC. This translates into CASSTGRNYGYTF. This chain uses TRBV27 with TRBJ1-2; D remains unclear. Germline V gives CDR1 MNHEY, CDR2 SMNVEV (reference sequence). Trimming took 5 bases from V and 2 from J, leaving 9 bases between them. The CDR3 runs 13 residues.

The rearrangement uses TRBV5-1 and TRBJ2-3; TRBD1 is a possible D gene (6 bases). This CDR3 is 14 amino acids long. V lost 3 bases, J lost 3 bases, and 11 bases lay in between. Germline CDR1 SGHRS, CDR2 YFSETQ. Written as DNA, the CDR3 is TGCGCCAGCAGCTCCTTAGACAGGACAGATACGCAGTATTTT. Protein sequence: CASSSLDRTDTQYF.

This clone was found a few times. The chain couples TRBV5-4 to TRBJ1-4; the match to TRBD1 covers 8 bases. V dropped 4 bases and J dropped 9; count of bases not matched to a gene: 8. Germline V lookup: CDR1 SGHNT, CDR2 YYREEE (reference sequence). This CDR3 region has 14 residues. The CDR3 region is CASSVRDRSKKLFF. The CDR3 region has the DNA TGTGCCAGCAGCGTCCGGGACAGGTCTAAAAAACTGTTTTTT.

The V and J genes are TRBV25-1 and TRBJ2-1; D remains unclear. The CDR3 sequence is 12 residues long. V lost 3 bases and J lost 13, with 13 bases in between. Germline V gene data show CDR1 as MGHDK and CDR2 as SYGVNS. In nucleotides, the CDR3 is TGTGCCAGCAGTGAGGGGTCTGAACACCAGTTCTTC. Protein sequence: CASSEGSEHQFF.

The V gene is TRBV10-2, the J gene TRBJ2-7, with 11 positions matching TRBD2. The CDR3 covers 13 residues. Unmatched junction bases numbered 2, after V lost 8 bases and J lost 2 bases. The germline V gene has CDR1 WSHSY and CDR2 SAAADI. The CDR3 here is CASGTSGPYEQYF. CDR3 nucleotides: TGCGCCAGCGGGACTAGCGGCCCCTACGAGCAGTACTTC.

V gene TRBV7-9 combines with J gene TRBJ2-3; 8 nucleotides line up with TRBD2. V shed 5 bases and J 0 bases; nucleotides not matched to a gene: 13. Germline CDR1 SEHNR, CDR2 FQNEAQ (reference sequence). The CDR3 extends over 18 amino acids. The chain's CDR3 is CASSPSGRLATSTDTQYF. The CDR3 DNA reads TGTGCCAGCAGCCCTAGTGGAAGACTAGCGACTAGCACAGATACGCAGTATTTT.

J is TRBJ1-1 and V is TRBV2, with a weak D call TRBD1 (5 bases). The CDR3 is 13 amino acids. V was pared by 3 bases and J by 4 bases, with 9 bases between. Germline CDR1 SNHLY, CDR2 FYNNEI. The CDR3 DNA reads as TGTGCCAGCAGTGAGTCAGGGAGCACTGAAGCTTTCTTT. It is translated as CASSESGSTEAFF. Based on the CDR3 plus reference TRBV2 and TRBJ1-1, the full variable domain is EPEVTQTPSHQVTQMGQEVILRCVPISNHLYFYWYRQILGQKVEFLVSFYNNEISEKSEIFDDQFSVERPDGSNFTLKIRSTKLEDSAMYFCASSESGSTEAFFGQGTRLTVV.

This chain connects TRBV6-5 to TRBJ2-1; D may be TRBD1 or TRBD2 (5 bases each). The CDR3 covers 14 residues. Trimming pared 9 bases from V and 0 bases from J, leaving 12 bases between. CDR1 is MNHEY and CDR2 is SVGAGI in the germline V gene. This CDR3 reads CASSQDFSYNEQFF. The CDR3 DNA sequence: TGTGCCAGTTCACAGGACTTCTCCTACAATGAGCAGTTCTTC.

The chain combines TRBV4-3 with TRBJ1-4; D remains unclear. Germline V gives CDR1 LGHNA, CDR2 YSLEER. Deletions cut 0 bases from V and 8 bases from J, with 13 bases between. The CDR3 totals 15 residues. The CDR3 spells CASSQEHGNGEKLFF. The DNA for the CDR3 is TGCGCCAGCAGCCAAGAACACGGCAACGGAGAAAAACTGTTTTTT.

The chain is built from TRBV7-6 and TRBJ2-4; maybe TRBD1 (5 bases). The CDR3 contains 15 residues. Germline CDR1 and CDR2: SGHVS and FNYEAQ. The germline V and J ends were trimmed by 5 bases and 1 base, with 12 bases remaining between them. CDR3 amino acids: CASSPDTTAKNIQYF. The CDR3 region has the DNA TGTGCCAGCAGCCCGGACACAACCGCCAAAAACATTCAGTACTTC.

The chain is built from TRBV5-1 and TRBJ1-2; possibly TRBD1 for D (5 bases). Germline CDR1 reads SGHRS; CDR2 reads YFSETQ. Trimming removed 2 bases at V and 4 bases at J, with 15 bases between. CDR3 length: 15 residues. CDR3 DNA: TGCGCCAGCAGCTTCTCAGGGATCATTGGCTATGGCTACACCTTC. Its translation is CASSFSGIIGYGYTF. The complete variable domain, with remaining parts taken from reference TRBV5-1 and TRBJ1-2, reads KAGVTQTPRYLIKTRGQQVTLSCSPISGHRSVSWYQQTPGQGLQFLFEYFSETQRNKGNFPGRFSGRQFSNSRSEMNVSTLELGDSALYLCASSFSGIIGYGYTFGSGTRLTVV.